Described below is a single T cell receptor (beta chain) sequence and its context. Its target is not known. Between 1 and 8 samples, pretreatment and on-treatment, were given by each patient. This specimen belongs to a study of PD-L1 blockade in urothelial cancer. Study context: Researchers looked at the blood 3 weeks (second dose) and 6 weeks after treatment began.

Germline V gene lookup returns CDR1 SNHLY and CDR2 FYNNEI. The CDR3 consists of 15 residues. Trimming cost V 7 bases and J 7 bases, with 22 bases left between them. General observations from the study: A pretreatment blood TCR clonality that fell below the median predicted better progression-free and overall survival.

Into every PCR, synthetic TCR analog templates were spiked. Produced via immunoSEQ multiplex PCR; TCRdb's table is partial and in-frame only. The table shows under 130,000 clones, with 70% to 90% occurring only once. The TCR sequence derives from a man in his fifties or sixties with urothelial cancer. J is TRBJ2-5 and V is TRBV2, with a possible D match to TRBD1 (5 bases). Sequenced here: PBMCs, sampled around atezolizumab (anti-PD-L1) treatment. The CDR3 sequence is CASTRDPTGAGTQYF. Here the CDR3 DNA reads TGTGCCAGCACCAGGGATCCCACTGGGGCAGGGACCCAGTACTTC.